This is a list of T cell receptor beta chains from one sample in a study of control samples from healthy donors and cancer patients. Sequenced by immunoSEQ multiplex PCR; TCRdb stores in-frame clones only, minus some. The sample consists of over 120,000 clones, roughly 94% of them appearing once. Input material: PBMCs. These receptors all stem from a man aged 55 to 69 with colorectal cancer. CDR3s include the opening cysteine and the closing phenylalanine or tryptophan. Each record gives: CDR3 DNA, CDR3 protein, clone size, D gene, V gene, J gene. A D gene is named only where the DNA matches it firmly. Some rows have no size entry. The others give once, few or many, or a class for an expanded clone.

CDR3 DNA: TGTGCCAGCAGCCAAGATGTGCGGGGGGTTTACCAAGAGACCCAGTACTTC
CDR3 protein: CASSQDVRGVYQETQYF
clone size: few
D gene: TRBD2
V gene: TRBV3-1/TRBV3-2
J gene: TRBJ2-5

CDR3 DNA: TGTGCCTGGAGTGACAGGGGCAATCAGCCCCAGCATTTT
CDR3 protein: CAWSDRGNQPQHF
clone size: .
D gene: .
V gene: TRBV30
J gene: TRBJ1-5

CDR3 DNA: TGTGCCAGCAGTTACCCAGCTGCGAACACCGGGGAGCTGTTTTTT
CDR3 protein: CASSYPAANTGELFF
clone size: .
D gene: .
V gene: TRBV6-6
J gene: TRBJ2-2

CDR3 DNA: TGTGCCAGCTCACCACAAAGGGAGAACACTGAAGCTTTCTTT
CDR3 protein: CASSPQRENTEAFF
clone size: .
D gene: .
V gene: TRBV18
J gene: TRBJ1-1

CDR3 DNA: TGTGCCAGCAGCCCGATAGGTCCAAGTGGAAACACCATATATTTT
CDR3 protein: CASSPIGPSGNTIYF
clone size: .
D gene: .
V gene: TRBV14
J gene: TRBJ1-3

CDR3 DNA: TGTGCCTGGGGAGAAAATTCACCCCTCCACTTT
CDR3 protein: CAWGENSPLHF
clone size: .
D gene: .
V gene: TRBV30
J gene: TRBJ1-6

CDR3 DNA: TGTGCCAGCAGCAATGGGCGGGGTTACGAGCAGTACTTC
CDR3 protein: CASSNGRGYEQYF
clone size: .
D gene: .
V gene: TRBV21-1
J gene: TRBJ2-7

CDR3 DNA: TGTGCCAGCAGGTTTGCCCCAATGAACACTGAAGCTTTCTTT
CDR3 protein: CASRFAPMNTEAFF
clone size: .
D gene: .
V gene: TRBV7-2
J gene: TRBJ1-1

CDR3 DNA: TGTGCCAGCAGTGAGGGGGGACCCTATGGCTACACCTTC
CDR3 protein: CASSEGGPYGYTF
clone size: .
D gene: .
V gene: TRBV12-3/TRBV12-4
J gene: TRBJ1-2

CDR3 DNA: TGTGCCAGCTCACCCCCTGCGGGGGCAGGGGGCTACACCTTC
CDR3 protein: CASSPPAGAGGYTF
clone size: .
D gene: .
V gene: TRBV18
J gene: TRBJ1-2

CDR3 DNA: TGTGCCACCTCGGCCGGGGATACGCAGTATTTT
CDR3 protein: CATSAGDTQYF
clone size: .
D gene: .
V gene: TRBV11-2
J gene: TRBJ2-3

CDR3 DNA: TGTGCCAGTAGTATAGAAGGGCCTTGGGGGCAGCCCCAGCATTTT
CDR3 protein: CASSIEGPWGQPQHF
clone size: .
D gene: .
V gene: TRBV19
J gene: TRBJ1-5

CDR3 DNA: TGTGCCAGCAGCCCTACAGGGGGCGGCTCTGAAGCTTTCTTT
CDR3 protein: CASSPTGGGSEAFF
clone size: .
D gene: TRBD1
V gene: TRBV6-2/TRBV6-3
J gene: TRBJ1-1

CDR3 DNA: TGCGCCAGCAGCTTGAATCCGACAGGGGGTCAAGAGACCCAGTACTTC
CDR3 protein: CASSLNPTGGQETQYF
clone size: .
D gene: TRBD1
V gene: TRBV5-1
J gene: TRBJ2-5

CDR3 DNA: TGCAGCGTTGCCCCTGCGGGGGGTGAGACCCAGTACTTC
CDR3 protein: CSVAPAGGETQYF
clone size: .
D gene: TRBD2
V gene: TRBV29-1
J gene: TRBJ2-5